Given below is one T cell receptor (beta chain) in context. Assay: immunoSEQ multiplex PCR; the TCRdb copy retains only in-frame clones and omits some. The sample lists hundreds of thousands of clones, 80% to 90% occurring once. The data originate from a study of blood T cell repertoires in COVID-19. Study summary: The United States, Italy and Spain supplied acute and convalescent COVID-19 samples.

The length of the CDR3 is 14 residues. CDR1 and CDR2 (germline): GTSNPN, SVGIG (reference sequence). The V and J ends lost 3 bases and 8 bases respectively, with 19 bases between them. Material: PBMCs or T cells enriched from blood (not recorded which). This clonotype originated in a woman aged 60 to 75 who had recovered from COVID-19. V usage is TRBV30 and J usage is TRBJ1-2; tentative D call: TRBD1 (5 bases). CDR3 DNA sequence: TGTGCCTGGAGAGATCGGGGGAGTCTAGGCGGCTACACCTTC. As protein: CAWRDRGSLGGYTF.